What follows are 23 T cell receptor beta chains derived from one specimen sequenced in a study of blood T cell repertoires in COVID-19 (dated by TCRdb to 2018 to 2020). Libraries came from the immunoSEQ multiplex PCR assay. Drawn from immuneACCESS, this table holds only the in-frame rearrangements with V and J called that TCRdb kept. Clones are partly lost; checked studies trace under half to an unresolved V gene and leave the rest unexplained. For this sample the table gives more than 70,000 clones, of which about nine tenths were detected only once. The top ten clonotypes cover over 2.5% of the sample. Sequencing used peripheral blood. The receptors derive from a woman aged 45 to 65 with active or convalescent COVID-19.

The V and J genes are TRBV25-1 and TRBJ1-1; 9 bases line up with TRBD1. Per germline, CDR1 MGHDK and CDR2 SYGVNS. Unmatched junction bases numbered 6, after V lost 1 base and J lost 6 bases. CDR3 length equals 15 residues. The CDR3: CASSESRTGVAEAFF. CDR3 bases: TGTGCCAGCAGTGAATCTAGGACAGGGGTAGCTGAAGCTTTCTTT.

The rearrangement uses TRBV7-9 and TRBJ2-7, with TRBD2 identical over 10 bases. The V gene's germline CDR1 is SEHNR and CDR2 FQNEAQ (reference sequence). The length of the CDR3 is 13 residues. After removal of 8 bases from V and 4 bases from J, the junction contained 5 bases not matched to a gene. The CDR3 protein is CASVERGGYEQYF. In nucleotides, the CDR3 is TGTGCCAGCGTGGAGCGGGGGGGATACGAGCAGTACTTC.

The gene calls are TRBV5-1 and TRBJ1-1; perhaps TRBD1 as D (6 bases). Trimming left V 4 bases short and J 1 base short, with 11 bases between. In germline, CDR1 is SGHRS, CDR2 YFSETQ. The CDR3 runs to 14 residues. The CDR3 region has the DNA TGCGCCAGCAGCACACAGGGTGGGAACACTGAAGCTTTCTTT. This translates into CASSTQGGNTEAFF.

This chain connects TRBV4-1 to TRBJ2-1; 9 positions match TRBD1. There are 14 residues in the CDR3. Germline V gene sequence: CDR1 MGHRA, CDR2 YSYEKL. Trimming at V came to 4 bases and at J to 15 bases, leaving 13 bases not matched to a gene. The CDR3 loop is CASSPILRDRVSFF. CDR3 DNA sequence: TGCGCCAGCAGCCCAATACTCCGGGACAGGGTGTCGTTCTTC.

This sequence joins TRBV18 and TRBJ1-2, with 8 bases fitting TRBD1. This CDR3 is built from 14 residues. V was clipped by 4 bases and J by 1 base; unmatched bases: 2. Germline V gives CDR1 KGHSH, CDR2 LQKENI. CDR3 DNA sequence: TGTGCCAGCTCACGGGACAGGATTAACTATGGCTACACCTTC. Translation: CASSRDRINYGYTF.

The V and J genes are TRBV14 and TRBJ2-3; TRBD2 agrees at 12 bases. CDR3 length: 17 residues. Germline V CDR1 and CDR2: SGHDN, FVKESK. The V segment lost 1 base and the J segment 2 bases; nucleotides outside the gene matches: 4. The CDR3 DNA follows: TGTGCCAGCAGCCAAGCGAGACTAGCGGGGGCCACAGATACGCAGTATTTT. It yields the protein CASSQARLAGATDTQYF.

The chain joins TRBV27 to TRBJ1-2; 8 nucleotides agree with TRBD1. Germline V lookup: CDR1 MNHEY, CDR2 SMNVEV (reference sequence). V was clipped by 5 bases and J by 5 bases; unmatched bases: 10. This CDR3 has 15 amino acids. The CDR3 nucleotides read TGTGCCAGCAGTCCAGGGACAGGAGGGCTATATGGCTACACCTTC. Translating gives CASSPGTGGLYGYTF.

The chain has TRBV9 and TRBJ2-1, with 8 bases aligning to TRBD2. The CDR3 is 14 residues long. V was clipped by 2 bases and J by 5 bases; unmatched bases: 3. CDR1 is SGDLS and CDR2 is YYNGEE in the germline V gene. CDR3 sequence: CASSVYSGDNEQFF. The CDR3 DNA reads TGTGCCAGCAGCGTCTATAGCGGGGACAATGAGCAGTTCTTC. Together with reference TRBV9 and TRBJ2-1, the CDR3 gives the full variable domain: DSGVTQTPKHLITATGQRVTLRCSPRSGDLSVYWYQQSLDQGLQFLIQYYNGEERAKGNILERFSAQQFPDLHSELNLSSLELGDSALYFCASSVYSGDNEQFFGPGTRLTVL.

The J gene is TRBJ2-3, the V gene TRBV9; D perhaps matches TRBD2 (6 bases). The germline V gene encodes CDR1 SGDLS and CDR2 YYNGEE. Trimming pared 0 bases from V and 3 bases from J, leaving 11 bases between. The length of the CDR3 is 15 residues. CDR3 region: CASSVGLALTDTQYF. The CDR3 nucleotides are TGTGCCAGCAGCGTAGGGCTAGCGCTAACAGATACGCAGTATTTT.

This clone came up a few times. This chain uses TRBV2 with TRBJ1-1; 10 nucleotides agree with TRBD1. J gave up 4 bases and V 6 bases, and 8 bases lay outside the gene matches. The CDR3 length is 15 residues. Germline V lookup: CDR1 SNHLY, CDR2 FYNNEI. Here the CDR3 DNA reads TGTGCCAGCAGCCTCCGAGGGACAGGGGTCACTGAAGCTTTCTTT. This translates into CASSLRGTGVTEAFF.

The CDR3 coding sequence is TGTGCCAGTCGGACTAGCGAAGCCGGGGAGCTGTTTTTT. As protein: CASRTSEAGELFF. The genes are TRBV7-9 and TRBJ2-2, with TRBD2 identical over 9 bases. CDR1 is SEHNR, CDR2 FQNEAQ, per germline (reference sequence). The CDR3 is made up of 13 amino acids. V shed 9 bases, J shed 6 bases, and the junction held 5 bases outside the gene matches.

This clone was found a few times. The chain recombines TRBV5-4 with TRBJ2-7; TRBD2 aligns across 9 bases. Trimming cost V 4 bases and J 3 bases; bases outside gene matches: 5. CDR3 length: 14 residues. In germline, CDR1 is SGHNT, CDR2 YYREEE (reference sequence). The DNA for the CDR3 is TGTGCCAGCAGCCCAGCGGGGGGTCTCTACGAGCAGTACTTC. Translating gives CASSPAGGLYEQYF.

This clone showed up just once. The CDR3 here is CASVTFGGGYTF. In DNA form, the CDR3 reads TGTGCCAGTGTTACGTTTGGGGGCGGCTACACCTTC. The chain combines TRBV12-3 or TRBV12-4 with TRBJ1-2, with D perhaps TRBD1 (6 bases). This CDR3 contains 12 residues. V was clipped by 9 bases and J by 8 bases, with 16 bases between them.

This clone was counted a few times. This rearrangement joins TRBV14 to TRBJ1-2; the match to TRBD1 covers 10 bases. J gave up 2 bases and V 3 bases, and 3 bases lay outside the gene matches. Germline values: CDR1 SGHDN, CDR2 FVKESK. The length of the CDR3 is 15 residues. The CDR3 here is CASSQAGQGNYGYTF. Here the CDR3 DNA reads TGTGCCAGCAGCCAGGCGGGACAGGGGAACTATGGCTACACCTTC.

This chain uses TRBV24-1 with TRBJ1-5; D perhaps matches TRBD1 (5 bases). Trimming shortened V by 4 bases and J by 0 bases, and 6 bases separated the two germline ends. The CDR3 length is 14 residues. CDR1 and CDR2 (germline): KGHDR, SFDVKD. CDR3 nucleotide sequence: TGTGCCACCAGTGAACAGGATAGCAATCAGCCCCAGCATTTT. This sequence encodes CATSEQDSNQPQHF.

This chain connects TRBV5-8 to TRBJ1-2; tentative D call: TRBD1 (6 bases). Trimming stripped 2 bases from V and 0 bases from J, with 11 bases between. Germline CDR1 SGHTS, CDR2 YDEGEE. This CDR3 comprises 15 residues. In DNA, the CDR3 is TGTGCCAGCAGCTTTCGAGGGGGATCTAACTATGGCTACACCTTC. It translates to CASSFRGGSNYGYTF.

This clone appeared a single time. The V call is TRBV7-2, the J call TRBJ2-7; D gene ambiguous. CDR3 size: 13 residues. Germline V lookup: CDR1 SGHTA, CDR2 FQGNSA. The V end lost 4 bases, the J end lost 7 bases, and 14 bases lay between the germline ends. The DNA for the CDR3 is TGTGCCAGCAGCTCAGTACACCGCATGGAGCAGTACTTC. Protein: CASSSVHRMEQYF.

This clone appeared once. V and J are TRBV27 and TRBJ1-2; 7 nucleotides line up with TRBD1. Germline V gene lookup returns CDR1 MNHEY and CDR2 SMNVEV (reference sequence). V lost 3 bases and J lost 6; bases outside the gene matches: 1. This CDR3 has 12 amino acids. The CDR3 protein is CASSLTGHGYTF. The CDR3 DNA reads as TGTGCCAGCAGTTTGACAGGGCATGGCTACACCTTC.

J is TRBJ1-1 and V is TRBV11-1; D call uncertain. The CDR3 covers 15 residues. Trimming removed 1 base at V and 0 bases at J, with 9 bases between. CDR1 is SGHAT, CDR2 FQDESV, per germline (reference sequence). The CDR3 bases are TGTGCCAGCAGCTTAGATGAGAAAATGAACACTGAAGCTTTCTTT. It yields the protein CASSLDEKMNTEAFF.

The chain links TRBV28 to TRBJ2-2; 8 nucleotides align to TRBD1. J was trimmed by 3 bases and V by 6 bases; bases with no gene match: 3. The CDR3 runs to 14 residues. Germline CDR1 is MDHEN and CDR2 is SYDVKM. In DNA, the CDR3 is TGTGCCAGCAGCAGGGGGCCGTACACCGGGGAGCTGTTTTTT. The encoded protein is CASSRGPYTGELFF.

The rearrangement links TRBV4-2 to TRBJ2-1; tentative D call: TRBD1 (6 bases). Deletions cut 0 bases from V and 8 bases from J, with 14 bases between. The CDR3 length is 15 residues. CDR1 is LGHNA, CDR2 YNFKEQ, per germline. The DNA of the CDR3 is TGTGCCAGCAGCCAAGATTATACTGGGGGCGATGAGCAGTTCTTC. Translated: CASSQDYTGGDEQFF.

This clone was seen once. The chain couples TRBV21-1 to TRBJ1-5. TRBV21-1 is classified as a pseudogene. The CDR3 extends over 14 amino acids. The CDR3 nucleotides are TGTGCCAGCAGCTTGGGGGGGGGCCCACAGCCCCAGCATTTT. Residues: CASSLGGGPQPQHF.

The chain employs TRBV6-5 and TRBJ1-2; D is undetermined. Trimming cost V 6 bases and J 7 bases, with 15 bases left between them. The CDR3 is 13 amino acids. In germline, CDR1 is MNHEY, CDR2 SVGAGI. CDR3 region: CASRPPAGGGYTF. DNA of the CDR3: TGTGCCAGCAGACCACCGGCCGGCGGTGGCTACACCTTC.